This TCR beta chain was recorded in a study of T cell changes during pregnancy in multiple sclerosis. CDR3 size: 13 residues. The V gene's germline CDR1 is SGHKS and CDR2 YYEKEE (reference sequence). The V end was cut by 5 bases, the J end by 4 bases, with 12 bases between. Some clones are missing from TCRdb's copy, which holds only in-frame ones; the method was immunoSEQ multiplex PCR. The sample has tens of thousands of clones, 75% to 90% seen once. The clonotype originates from a female donor in good health, enrolled as a control in a pregnancy study. The chain carries TRBV5-5 and TRBJ1-2; D may be TRBD1 (5 bases). The sample was peripheral blood, taken in the first trimester of pregnancy. In DNA, the CDR3 is TGTGCCAGCAGTCGCCGGGGGGGCTATGGCTACACCTTC. Amino acids: CASSRRGGYGYTF.